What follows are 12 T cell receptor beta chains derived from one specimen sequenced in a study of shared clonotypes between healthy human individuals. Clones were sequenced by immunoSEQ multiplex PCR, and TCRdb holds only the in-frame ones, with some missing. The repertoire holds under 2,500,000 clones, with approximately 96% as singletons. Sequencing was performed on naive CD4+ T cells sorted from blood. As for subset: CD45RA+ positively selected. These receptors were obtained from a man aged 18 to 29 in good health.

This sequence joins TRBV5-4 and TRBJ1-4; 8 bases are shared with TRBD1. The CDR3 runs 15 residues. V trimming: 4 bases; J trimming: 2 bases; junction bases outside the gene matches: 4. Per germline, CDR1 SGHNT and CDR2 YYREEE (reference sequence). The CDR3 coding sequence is TGTGCCAGCAGCCTGAACAGGGGGACTAATGAAAAACTGTTTTTT. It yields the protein CASSLNRGTNEKLFF.

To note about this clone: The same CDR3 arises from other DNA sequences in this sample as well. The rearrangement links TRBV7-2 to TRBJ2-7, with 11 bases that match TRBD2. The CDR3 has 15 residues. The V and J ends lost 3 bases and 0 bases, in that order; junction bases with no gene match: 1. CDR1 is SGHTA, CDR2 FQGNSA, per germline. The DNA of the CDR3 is TGTGCCAGCAGCTTCGGACTAGCGGGCTCCTACGAGCAGTACTTC. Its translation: CASSFGLAGSYEQYF.

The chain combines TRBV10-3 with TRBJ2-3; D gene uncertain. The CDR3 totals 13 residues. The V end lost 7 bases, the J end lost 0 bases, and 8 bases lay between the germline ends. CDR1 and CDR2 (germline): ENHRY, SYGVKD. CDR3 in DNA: TGTGCCATCAAAGAGCCTAGCACAGATACGCAGTATTTT. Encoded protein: CAIKEPSTDTQYF.

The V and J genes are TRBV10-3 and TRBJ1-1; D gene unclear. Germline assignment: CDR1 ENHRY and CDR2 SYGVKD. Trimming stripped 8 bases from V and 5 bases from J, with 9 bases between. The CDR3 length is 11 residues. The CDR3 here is CAISTATEAFF. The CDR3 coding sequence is TGTGCCATCTCGACCGCGACTGAAGCTTTCTTT.

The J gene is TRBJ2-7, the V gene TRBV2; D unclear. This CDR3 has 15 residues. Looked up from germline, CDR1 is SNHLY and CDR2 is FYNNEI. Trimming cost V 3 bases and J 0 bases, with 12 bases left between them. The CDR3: CASSDSTRSSYEQYF. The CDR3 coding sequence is TGTGCCAGCAGTGATTCGACACGGAGCTCCTACGAGCAGTACTTC.

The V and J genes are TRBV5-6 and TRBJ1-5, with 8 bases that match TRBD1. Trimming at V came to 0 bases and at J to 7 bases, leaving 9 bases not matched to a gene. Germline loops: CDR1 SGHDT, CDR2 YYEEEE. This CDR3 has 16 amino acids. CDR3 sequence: CASSLGGDRFSQPQHF. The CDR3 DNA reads TGTGCCAGCAGCTTGGGCGGGGACAGGTTTTCGCAGCCCCAGCATTTT.

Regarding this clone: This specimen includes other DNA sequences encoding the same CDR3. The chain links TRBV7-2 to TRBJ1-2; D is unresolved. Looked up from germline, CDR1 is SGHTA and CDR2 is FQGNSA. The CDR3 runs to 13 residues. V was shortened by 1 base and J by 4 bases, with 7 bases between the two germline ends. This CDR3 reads CASSLEGFYGYTF. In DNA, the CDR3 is TGTGCCAGCAGCTTAGAGGGTTTCTATGGCTACACCTTC.

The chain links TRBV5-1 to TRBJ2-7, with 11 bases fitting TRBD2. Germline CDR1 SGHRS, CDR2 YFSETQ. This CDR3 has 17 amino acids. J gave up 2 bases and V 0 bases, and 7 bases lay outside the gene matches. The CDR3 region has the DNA TGCGCCAGCAGCTTGGTTACCCCTAGCGGGGGGACCTACGAGCAGTACTTC. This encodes CASSLVTPSGGTYEQYF.

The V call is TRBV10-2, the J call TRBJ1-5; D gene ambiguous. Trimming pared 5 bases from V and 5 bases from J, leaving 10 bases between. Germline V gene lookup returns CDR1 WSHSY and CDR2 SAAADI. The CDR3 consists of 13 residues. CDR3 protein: CASSTIRYQPQHF. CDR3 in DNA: TGCGCCAGCAGTACGATTCGTTATCAGCCCCAGCATTTT.

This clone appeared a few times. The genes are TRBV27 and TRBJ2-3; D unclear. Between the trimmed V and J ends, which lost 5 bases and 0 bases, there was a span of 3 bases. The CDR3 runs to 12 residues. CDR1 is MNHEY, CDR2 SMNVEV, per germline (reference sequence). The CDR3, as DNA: TGTGCCAGCAGTCAGAGCACAGATACGCAGTATTTT. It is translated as CASSQSTDTQYF.

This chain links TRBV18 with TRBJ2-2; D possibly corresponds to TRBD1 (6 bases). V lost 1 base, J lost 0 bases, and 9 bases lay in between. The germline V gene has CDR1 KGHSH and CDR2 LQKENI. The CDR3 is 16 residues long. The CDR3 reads CASSPHGTPNTGELFF. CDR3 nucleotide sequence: TGTGCCAGCTCACCACACGGGACACCGAACACCGGGGAGCTGTTTTTT.

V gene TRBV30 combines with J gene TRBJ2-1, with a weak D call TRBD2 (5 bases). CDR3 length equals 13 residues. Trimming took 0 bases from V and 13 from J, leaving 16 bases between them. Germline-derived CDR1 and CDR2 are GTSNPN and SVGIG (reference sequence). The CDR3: CAWSVRGVGGQFF. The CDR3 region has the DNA TGTGCCTGGAGTGTACGGGGAGTTGGTGGCCAGTTCTTC.